This T cell receptor (beta chain) was identified in a study of identical twins. Broader study findings: Clonotypes of the beta chain that were abundant in cord blood carried fewer insertions (memory repertoires showed none). Twins shared beta out-of-frame sequences in excess, but this excess was weaker. Low generation probability was overrepresented in out-of-frame alpha sequences shared by twins.

Turning to this clonotype: The antigen is not known.

Germline lookup yields CDR1 MDHEN and CDR2 SYDVKM. V shed 7 bases and J shed 5 bases, with 21 bases lying between them. The CDR3 runs to 15 residues. TCRdb re-called the 5' RACE reads with MiXCR, one entry per CDR3 protein. The sample yields 510,000 or so distinct CDR3 sequences, roughly 15% seen once. These same data were also listed under a study on yellow fever vaccine responses in identical twins.

This sequence originates from a woman aged 18 to 35 in good health. The sample taken for sequencing was CD4+ T cells sorted from blood. The chain uses TRBV28 and TRBJ2-7; D is possibly TRBD2 (7 bases). The DNA of the CDR3 is TGTGCCAGCAAGAGGGGGAGGGCCCTGGGGAACGAGCAGTACTTC. Translation: CASKRGRALGNEQYF.